This entry lists 21 T cell receptor beta chains sequenced from one sample in a study of blood T cell repertoires in COVID-19. Only in-frame clones appear in the TCRdb table, and some are missing; sequencing was by immunoSEQ multiplex PCR. The sample lists about 140,000 clones, approximately 88% seen once, with 0.9% to 0.95% in the top ten. The sequenced sample was peripheral blood. The source of these receptors is a woman aged 50 to 65 with acute or convalescent COVID-19.

The chain carries TRBV11-2 and TRBJ1-6; no reliable D call. The CDR3 length is 16 residues. CDR1 SGHAT and CDR2 FQNNGV come from the germline V gene. Trimming shortened V by 4 bases and J by 7 bases, and 17 bases separated the two germline ends. As DNA, the CDR3 is TGTGCCAGCAGCTCGGTTTCGACTCAATCAAATTCACCCCTCCACTTT. It encodes CASSSVSTQSNSPLHF.

This chain joins TRBV5-1 and TRBJ1-1; D is uncertain. The CDR3 runs to 15 residues. CDR1 is SGHRS, CDR2 YFSETQ, per germline. V dropped 2 bases and J dropped 4 bases, with 15 bases sitting between them. CDR3 coding DNA: TGCGCCAGCAGCTTATTAGGCGGAGAGGGCACTGAAGCTTTCTTT. It yields the protein CASSLLGGEGTEAFF.

This chain joins TRBV6-5 and TRBJ2-1; possible D gene TRBD2, 5 bases. The CDR3 length is 14 residues. Trimming removed 2 bases at V and 4 bases at J, with 9 bases between. From germline, CDR1 is MNHEY and CDR2 SVGAGI. The CDR3 here is CASSYAAGYNEQFF. As DNA, the CDR3 is TGTGCCAGCAGTTACGCGGCGGGTTACAATGAGCAGTTCTTC.

V usage is TRBV7-9 and J usage is TRBJ1-3; D not resolved. The germline V gene has CDR1 SEHNR and CDR2 FQNEAQ (reference sequence). CDR3 length: 17 residues. Trimming removed 5 bases from V and 5 bases from J, with 22 bases in between. The CDR3 sequence is CASSPARPVRNRNTIYF. The DNA of the CDR3 is TGTGCCAGCAGCCCCGCCCGGCCAGTGCGGAATAGAAACACCATATATTTT. The variable domain in full, completed from reference TRBV7-9 and TRBJ1-3, reads DTGVSQNPRHKITKRGQNVTFRCDPISEHNRLYWYRQTLGQGPEFLTYFQNEAQLEKSRLLSDRFSAERPKGSFSTLEIQRTEQGDSAMYLCASSPARPVRNRNTIYFGEGSWLTVV.

The chain recombines TRBV10-3 with TRBJ2-1, with TRBD2 matching over 9 bases. CDR1 is ENHRY and CDR2 is SYGVKD in the germline V gene. The V segment lost 2 bases and the J segment 9 bases; nucleotides outside the gene matches: 8. There are 15 residues in the CDR3. The CDR3 DNA is TGTGCCATCAGTGAGGGTCGTAGCGGGAGTACTGAGCAGTTCTTC. Amino acids: CAISEGRSGSTEQFF.

The V call is TRBV5-1, the J call TRBJ1-5; D is unclear. CDR1 and CDR2 from the germline V gene are SGHRS and YFSETQ. The CDR3 extends over 14 amino acids. V was pared by 0 bases and J by 4 bases, with 8 bases between. The CDR3 sequence: CASSLGAENQPQHF. In nucleotides, the CDR3 is TGCGCCAGCAGCTTGGGGGCAGAAAATCAGCCCCAGCATTTT.

V gene TRBV11-2 combines with J gene TRBJ2-5; 8 positions agree with TRBD2. The germline gives CDR1 SGHAT, CDR2 FQNNGV. The CDR3 is 14 residues long. J was trimmed by 9 bases and V by 0 bases; bases with no gene match: 6. Here the CDR3 reads CASSLDAGGLAQYF. The CDR3 nucleotides are TGTGCCAGCAGCTTAGATGCGGGGGGTTTGGCCCAGTACTTC.

The genes are TRBV29-1 and TRBJ2-7; possibly TRBD1 for D (5 bases). Germline V gene sequence: CDR1 SQVTM, CDR2 ANQGSEA. Trimming shortened V by 3 bases and J by 5 bases, and 17 bases separated the two germline ends. This CDR3 is 14 amino acids long. DNA of the CDR3: TGCAGCGTTGACACTGGGGCAGGGCATAACGAGCAGTACTTC. Translation gives CSVDTGAGHNEQYF.

The chain employs TRBV10-2 and TRBJ2-7, with TRBD1 matching 9 bases. The V segment lost 8 bases and the J segment 4 bases; nucleotides outside the gene matches: 6. Germline CDR1 reads WSHSY; CDR2 reads SAAADI. This CDR3 comprises 13 residues. CDR3 DNA sequence: TGCGCCAGCTTTGGGGACAGGGTTTACGAGCAGTACTTC. Translating gives CASFGDRVYEQYF.

The chain uses TRBV2 and TRBJ2-7; D is perhaps TRBD2 (6 bases). V dropped 10 bases and J dropped 0 bases, with 16 bases sitting between them. This CDR3 is built from 14 residues. Germline CDR1 and CDR2: SNHLY and FYNNEI. Here the CDR3 reads CATGVAVDSYEQYF. In nucleotides, the CDR3 is TGTGCCACCGGGGTAGCGGTGGACTCCTACGAGCAGTACTTC.

V is TRBV14 and J is TRBJ2-3; D gene uncertain. V was clipped by 2 bases and J by 4 bases, with 7 bases between them. Germline V gene sequence: CDR1 SGHDN, CDR2 FVKESK. The CDR3 spans 13 residues. The CDR3 region is CASSQIRADTQYF. CDR3 bases: TGTGCCAGCAGCCAAATTAGAGCAGATACGCAGTATTTT.

This clone was observed a handful of times. This chain links TRBV2 with TRBJ1-1, with a weak D call TRBD1 (5 bases). The CDR3 consists of 13 residues. V shed 5 bases and J shed 7 bases, with 14 bases lying between them. Germline CDR1 SNHLY, CDR2 FYNNEI. The DNA of the CDR3 is TGTGCCAGCAGTACCGACGGAAGGGGTGAAGCTTTCTTT. Translated: CASSTDGRGEAFF.

The chain uses TRBV24-1 and TRBJ2-1; tentatively, D is TRBD1 (6 bases). Germline V lookup: CDR1 KGHDR, CDR2 SFDVKD. Trimming left V 1 base short and J 10 bases short, with 22 bases between. This CDR3 is built from 17 residues. CDR3 bases: TGTGCCACCAGTGATTTACCGGGACAAGGAACCCTCGGGGAGCAGTTCTTC. Its protein product is CATSDLPGQGTLGEQFF.

The chain recombines TRBV7-9 with TRBJ1-1, with 9 bases matching TRBD1. The length of the CDR3 is 16 residues. Per the germline V gene, CDR1 is SEHNR and CDR2 is FQNEAQ (reference sequence). The ends lost 2 bases at V and 1 base at J; junction bases unmatched: 5. CDR3 DNA sequence: TGTGCCAGCAGCTTATTAGGGACAGGGAAGAACACTGAAGCTTTCTTT. Encoded protein: CASSLLGTGKNTEAFF.

The chain employs TRBV19 and TRBJ1-1; 8 bases fit TRBD1. Germline CDR1 and CDR2: LNHDA and SQIVND (reference sequence). The CDR3 runs to 17 residues. V was clipped by 1 base and J by 0 bases; unmatched bases: 7. The CDR3 nucleotides read TGTGCCAGTAGTATAGCCAGGGGGCAGATCATGAACACTGAAGCTTTCTTT. It encodes CASSIARGQIMNTEAFF. The whole variable domain, filled in from reference TRBV19 and TRBJ1-1, reads DGGITQSPKYLFRKEGQNVTLSCEQNLNHDAMYWYRQDPGQGLRLIYYSQIVNDFQKGDIAEGYSVSREKKESFPLTVTSAQKNPTAFYLCASSIARGQIMNTEAFFGQGTRLTVV.

The CDR3 DNA reads TGCGCCAGCAGCCACTTCCCCCTAGCGGTGAACACAGATACGCAGTATTTT. Residues: CASSHFPLAVNTDTQYF. The chain joins TRBV4-1 to TRBJ2-3, with 7 bases that match TRBD2. The CDR3 loop spans 17 amino acids. Germline CDR1 reads MGHRA; CDR2 reads YSYEKL. The V and J ends lost 3 bases and 2 bases, in that order; junction bases with no gene match: 11.

This rearrangement joins TRBV19 to TRBJ1-4; TRBD1 might be the D (6 bases). With 3 bases removed from V and 4 bases from J, the gap between germline ends came to 12 bases. CDR1 LNHDA and CDR2 SQIVND come from the germline V gene (reference sequence). The CDR3 spans 15 residues. This chain's CDR3 is CASSMGGALNEKLFF. The CDR3 DNA sequence: TGTGCCAGTAGTATGGGGGGGGCCCTTAATGAAAAACTGTTTTTT.

This sequence joins TRBV7-8 and TRBJ2-7; D is possibly TRBD1 (5 bases). V lost 1 base to trimming and J lost 1 base, with 8 bases between them. Germline lookup yields CDR1 SGHVS and CDR2 FQNEAQ. This CDR3 region has 14 residues. The CDR3 coding sequence is TGTGCCAGCAGCTTAGTGGGGCAGTCCTACGAGCAGTACTTC. It translates to CASSLVGQSYEQYF.

About this clone: The sample has other DNA sequences that encode this CDR3 too. V is TRBV29-1 and J is TRBJ1-2, with 7 nucleotides matching TRBD1. This CDR3 contains 12 residues. Per germline, CDR1 SQVTM and CDR2 ANQGSEA. With V trimmed by 4 bases and J by 3 bases, 2 bases remained unmatched. CDR3 in DNA: TGCAGCGTTGGACAGGGCGACTATGGCTACACCTTC. Its translation: CSVGQGDYGYTF.

The rearrangement links TRBV6-1 to TRBJ1-1, with D maybe TRBD1 (6 bases). V lost 3 bases to trimming and J lost 6 bases, with 11 bases between them. CDR1 MNHNS and CDR2 SASEGT come from the germline V gene. CDR3 size: 13 residues. CDR3 loop: CASSESGVAEAFF. The CDR3 DNA is TGTGCCAGCAGTGAGTCAGGGGTGGCTGAAGCTTTCTTT.

This chain uses TRBV27 with TRBJ2-1; perhaps TRBD2 as D (5 bases). V was clipped by 3 bases and J by 0 bases, with 12 bases between them. CDR3 length equals 16 residues. Per the germline V gene, CDR1 is MNHEY and CDR2 is SMNVEV (reference sequence). CDR3 amino acids: CASSFQRTLSYNEQFF. In nucleotides, the CDR3 is TGTGCCAGCAGTTTTCAGCGGACCCTCTCCTACAATGAGCAGTTCTTC.